This TCR beta chain comes out of a study of T cell responses to AZD1222 COVID-19 vaccine. Study-level findings and limits: Reports indicate that nearly half of spike-specific TCRs are directed at unmutated variant regions. Increased Spike-specific TCR breadth and depth were observed after two AZD1222 doses.

Data came from immunoSEQ multiplex PCR; TCRdb stores just in-frame clones and leaves some out. Of 120,000 to 150,000 clones in the sample, 80% to 90% were seen once. This clone was seen a single time. Antigen unknown. The CDR3 has 14 amino acids. Looked up from germline, CDR1 is MNHEY and CDR2 is SVGEGT. Deletions cut 1 base from V and 4 bases from J, with 9 bases between. The sample in question was peripheral blood, obtained on day 0 of AZD1222 vaccination. The sequence came from an adult in good health. This rearrangement joins TRBV6-2 or TRBV6-3 to TRBJ2-3; no definite D call. CDR3 amino acids: CASSYYSQSDTQYF. CDR3 sequence (DNA): TGTGCCAGCAGTTACTACTCTCAGTCAGATACGCAGTATTTT.